This T cell receptor (beta chain) was captured in a study of vaccination effects on CD4 cells after COVID-19. Study at large: Both of the two convalescent patients gave a sample, one 16 days and one a week before vaccination.

As concerns this clone: Its antigen is unknown.

Within the ViraFEST assay, antigen-specific CD4+ T cells underwent expansion with viral peptide pools prior to sequencing. Isolating CD4+ T cells followed less than 11 days of culture. This individual contracted SARS-CoV-2 between March and December 2020, as verified by PCR. The authors replaced half the medium with IL-2 medium on days 3 and 7. With V trimmed by 0 bases and J by 3 bases, 4 bases remained unmatched. Germline values: CDR1 SGHDT, CDR2 YYEEEE. CDR3 length: 15 residues. Findings and caveats of the study: Recruitment yielded few convalescent patients, and the study had no early post-infection timepoints.

Repertoires were generated with immunoSEQ multiplex PCR, while TCRdb's copy carries only in-frame clones and drops some. The sample lists 20,000 to 25,000 clones; less than 85% were seen once. The chain employs TRBV5-6 and TRBJ2-5, with 8 nucleotides matching TRBD2. The sequenced sample was CD4+ T cells from PBMCs cultured with a peptide pool, obtained before COVID-19 vaccination. The sequence derives from a human donor who had a prior SARS-CoV-2 infection. Here the CDR3 DNA reads TGTGCCAGCAGCTTGGTTAGCGGGGCCGAAGAGACCCAGTACTTC. This translates into CASSLVSGAEETQYF.